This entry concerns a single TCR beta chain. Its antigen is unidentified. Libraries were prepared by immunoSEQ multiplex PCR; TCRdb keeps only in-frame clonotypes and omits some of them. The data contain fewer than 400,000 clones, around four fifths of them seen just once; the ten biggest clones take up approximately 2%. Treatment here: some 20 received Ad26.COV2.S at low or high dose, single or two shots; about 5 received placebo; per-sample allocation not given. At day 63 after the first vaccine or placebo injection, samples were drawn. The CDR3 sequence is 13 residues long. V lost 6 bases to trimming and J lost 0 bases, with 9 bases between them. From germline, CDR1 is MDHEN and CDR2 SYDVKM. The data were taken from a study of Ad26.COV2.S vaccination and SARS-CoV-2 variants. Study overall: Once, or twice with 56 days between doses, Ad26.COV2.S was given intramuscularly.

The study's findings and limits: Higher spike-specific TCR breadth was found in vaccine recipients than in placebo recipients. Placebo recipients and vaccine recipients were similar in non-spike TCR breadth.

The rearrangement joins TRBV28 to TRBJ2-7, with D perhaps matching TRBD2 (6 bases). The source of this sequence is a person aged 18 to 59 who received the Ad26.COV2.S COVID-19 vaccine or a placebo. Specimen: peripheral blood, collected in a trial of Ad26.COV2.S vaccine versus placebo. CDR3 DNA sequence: TGTGCCAGCAGGGGAGGATACTCCTACGAGCAGTACTTC. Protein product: CASRGGYSYEQYF.